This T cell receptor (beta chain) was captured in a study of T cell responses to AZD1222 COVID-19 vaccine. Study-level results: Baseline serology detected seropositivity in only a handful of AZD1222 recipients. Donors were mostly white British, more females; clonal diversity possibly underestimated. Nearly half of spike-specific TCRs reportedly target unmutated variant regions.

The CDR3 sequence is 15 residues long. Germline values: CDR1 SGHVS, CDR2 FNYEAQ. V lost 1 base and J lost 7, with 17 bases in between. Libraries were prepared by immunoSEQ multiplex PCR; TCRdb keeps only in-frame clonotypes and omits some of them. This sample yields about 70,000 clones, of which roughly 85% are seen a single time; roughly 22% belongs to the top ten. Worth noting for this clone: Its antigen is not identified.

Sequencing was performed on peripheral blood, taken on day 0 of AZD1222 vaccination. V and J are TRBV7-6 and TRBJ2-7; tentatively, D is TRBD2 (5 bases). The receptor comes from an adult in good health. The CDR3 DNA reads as TGTGCCAGCAGCTTAGGCTCACATGCTAGGACTGAGCAGTACTTC. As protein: CASSLGSHARTEQYF.